Each of the 3 T cell receptor beta chains below was sequenced from the same sample in a study of identical twins. Using its own MiXCR run on the 5' RACE reads, TCRdb lists one record per CDR3 protein. The table shows some 1,600,000 distinct CDR3 sequences, with about 31% occurring only once. The sequenced material came from cord blood. Every receptor here comes from a newborn girl in good health.

V gene TRBV6-5 combines with J gene TRBJ2-7, with D hard to call. The germline V gene encodes CDR1 MNHEY and CDR2 SVGAGI. V was pared by 6 bases and J by 7 bases, with 22 bases between. The CDR3 consists of 15 residues. Written as DNA, the CDR3 is TGTGCCAGCAGCCGCACCTCAGACTGGTACAATGAGCAGTACTTC. It yields the protein CASSRTSDWYNEQYF.

This clonotype was detected only a few times. A much larger clone sits a single nucleotide away, making a read error possible. This chain connects TRBV5-1 to TRBJ2-1; D gene ambiguous. Trimming shortened V by 2 bases and J by 13 bases, and 19 bases separated the two germline ends. Looked up from germline, CDR1 is SGHRS and CDR2 is YFSETQ. This CDR3 comprises 14 residues. Here the CDR3 DNA reads TGCGCCAGCAGCTTAGGGCAGCTCCAAGAGACCCAGTTCTTC. This sequence encodes CASSLGQLQETQFF.

The V gene is TRBV7-8, the J gene TRBJ2-1, with D maybe TRBD1 (5 bases). V lost 5 bases and J lost 6, with 11 bases in between. The CDR3 is 13 amino acids. The germline CDR1 and CDR2 sequences are SGHVS and FQNEAQ. CDR3 protein: CASSATGSNEQFF. CDR3 bases: TGTGCCAGCAGCGCTACAGGATCCAATGAGCAGTTCTTC.